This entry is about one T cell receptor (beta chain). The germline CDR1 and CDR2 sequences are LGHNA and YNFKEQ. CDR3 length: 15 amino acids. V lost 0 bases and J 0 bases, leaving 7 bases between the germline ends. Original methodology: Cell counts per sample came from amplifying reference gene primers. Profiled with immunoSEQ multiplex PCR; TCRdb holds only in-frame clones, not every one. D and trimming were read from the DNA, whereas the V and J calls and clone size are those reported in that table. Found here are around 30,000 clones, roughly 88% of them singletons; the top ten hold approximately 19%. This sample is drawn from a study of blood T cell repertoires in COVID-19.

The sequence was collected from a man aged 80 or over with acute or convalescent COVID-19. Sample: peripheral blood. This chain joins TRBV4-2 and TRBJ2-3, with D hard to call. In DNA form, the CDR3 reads TGTGCCAGCAGCCAAGAGACTTATAGCACAGATACGCAGTATTTT. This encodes CASSQETYSTDTQYF.